One and the same sample provided the 7 T cell receptor beta chains below, sequenced in a study of cytotoxic CD8 clonotypes in ibrutinib-treated CLL. Clones were read by immunoSEQ multiplex PCR, and TCRdb kept only the in-frame ones, dropping some. The sample holds 250,000 to 350,000 clones, 65% to 85% seen once. Sequences were derived from PBMCs, sampled at disease progression, from a patient treated with ibrutinib. These receptors all stem from a human donor with chronic lymphocytic leukemia.

This chain joins TRBV11-2 and TRBJ2-5, with D possibly called TRBD1 or TRBD2 (5 bases each). Germline loops: CDR1 SGHAT, CDR2 FQNNGV. V gave up 7 bases and J gave up 4 bases, with 19 bases separating them. This CDR3 region has 15 residues. CDR3 residues: CASTPARGPRETQYF. The CDR3 region has the DNA TGTGCCAGCACCCCGGCCCGGGGCCCACGAGAGACCCAGTACTTC.

This chain connects TRBV6-1 to TRBJ2-3; 8 nucleotides match TRBD1. Trimming took 7 bases from V and 4 from J; bases not matched to a gene: 7. The germline V gene has CDR1 MNHNS and CDR2 SASEGT. The CDR3 is made up of 14 amino acids. The CDR3 protein is CASKRGQVADTQYF. CDR3 DNA: TGTGCCAGCAAACGGGGACAGGTAGCAGATACGCAGTATTTT.

The gene calls are TRBV5-1 and TRBJ2-1; TRBD2 might be the D (7 bases). The CDR3 has 15 amino acids. Germline values: CDR1 SGHRS, CDR2 YFSETQ. V shed 0 bases and J shed 9 bases, with 16 bases lying between them. CDR3 region: CASSLAGGRWVEQFF. CDR3 nucleotides: TGCGCCAGCAGCTTGGCGGGGGGCCGTTGGGTTGAGCAGTTCTTC.

This clone was found a few times. V and J are TRBV7-9 and TRBJ1-3; no definite D call. V was pared by 1 base and J by 7 bases, with 11 bases between. Germline V gene data show CDR1 as SEHNR and CDR2 as FQNEAQ (reference sequence). The CDR3 covers 14 residues. The CDR3 region is CASSLVGPLNTIYF. CDR3 nucleotide sequence: TGTGCCAGCAGCTTAGTCGGACCACTTAACACCATATATTTT.

The chain carries TRBV27 and TRBJ1-5; D is possibly TRBD1 (5 bases). Germline CDR1 reads MNHEY; CDR2 reads SMNVEV (reference sequence). With 4 bases removed from V and 1 base from J, the gap between germline ends came to 8 bases. The CDR3 consists of 14 residues. CDR3 sequence reads: CASSYRDSNQPQHF. CDR3 in DNA: TGTGCCAGCAGTTATCGGGACAGCAATCAGCCCCAGCATTTT.

The chain uses TRBV5-1 and TRBJ1-1; D perhaps matches TRBD1 (6 bases). V shed 1 base and J shed 4 bases, with 8 bases lying between them. CDR3 length: 13 amino acids. Germline-derived CDR1 and CDR2 are SGHRS and YFSETQ. CDR3 region: CASSLTGTTEAFF. The CDR3 DNA reads as TGCGCCAGCAGCTTGACAGGGACCACTGAAGCTTTCTTT. Together with reference TRBV5-1 and TRBJ1-1, the CDR3 gives the full variable domain: KAGVTQTPRYLIKTRGQQVTLSCSPISGHRSVSWYQQTPGQGLQFLFEYFSETQRNKGNFPGRFSGRQFSNSRSEMNVSTLELGDSALYLCASSLTGTTEAFFGQGTRLTVV.

The chain couples TRBV5-1 to TRBJ2-7; perhaps TRBD1 as D (6 bases). Trimming left V 4 bases short and J 5 bases short, with 19 bases between. This CDR3 spans 15 amino acids. CDR1 and CDR2 from the germline V gene are SGHRS and YFSETQ. The CDR3 loop reads CASSPTFSQGHEQYF. CDR3 nucleotide sequence: TGCGCCAGCAGCCCTACATTCTCACAGGGCCACGAGCAGTACTTC.